The present entry profiles one T cell receptor beta chain with its context. What it binds is unknown. The data stem from a study of T cell responses to AZD1222 COVID-19 vaccine. Findings of the study overall: No repertoire was sampled before or during the peak T cell response, only after it. Unmutated regions of variants are reportedly targeted by nearly half of spike-specific TCRs.

From germline, CDR1 is SGHTA and CDR2 FQGNSA. This CDR3 comprises 14 residues. The trim removed 4 bases at V and 7 bases at J, leaving 9 bases unmatched. Some clones are missing from TCRdb's copy, which holds only in-frame ones; the method was immunoSEQ multiplex PCR. Here the sample spans 100,000 to 150,000 clones, 85% being singletons. The chain couples TRBV7-2 to TRBJ1-2, with 7 bases matching TRBD1. This specimen consisted of peripheral blood, obtained 28 days after the second AZD1222 dose. This receptor was taken from an adult who received the AZD1222 COVID-19 vaccine. The chain's CDR3 is CASSSQGGVRGYTF. The CDR3 DNA reads as TGTGCCAGCAGCTCCCAGGGGGGAGTCCGTGGCTACACCTTC.